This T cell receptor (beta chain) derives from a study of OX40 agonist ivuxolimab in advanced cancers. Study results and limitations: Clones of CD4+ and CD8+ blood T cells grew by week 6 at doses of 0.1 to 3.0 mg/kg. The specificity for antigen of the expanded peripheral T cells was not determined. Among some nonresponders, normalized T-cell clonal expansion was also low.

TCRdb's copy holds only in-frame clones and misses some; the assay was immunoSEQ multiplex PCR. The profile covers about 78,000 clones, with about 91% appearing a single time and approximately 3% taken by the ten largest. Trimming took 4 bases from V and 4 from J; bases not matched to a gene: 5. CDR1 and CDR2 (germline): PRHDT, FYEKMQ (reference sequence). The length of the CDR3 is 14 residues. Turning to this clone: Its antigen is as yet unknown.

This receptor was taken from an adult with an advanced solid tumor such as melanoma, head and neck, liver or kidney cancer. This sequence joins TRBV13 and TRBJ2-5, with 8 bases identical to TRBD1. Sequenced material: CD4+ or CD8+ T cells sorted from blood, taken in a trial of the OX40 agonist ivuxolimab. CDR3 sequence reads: CASSSSRGRETQYF. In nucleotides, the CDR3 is TGTGCCAGCAGCTCCAGCAGGGGGCGAGAGACCCAGTACTTC.